This section outlines one T cell receptor beta chain sequence together with its context. This entry is derived from a study of blood T cell repertoires in COVID-19. Background on the study: Sites in the United States, Italy and Spain provided acute and convalescent COVID-19 samples.

Sequencing used immunoSEQ multiplex PCR; TCRdb keeps in-frame clones, though not all of them. The sample has approximately 350,000 clones, about 89% seen once. V shed 4 bases, J shed 3 bases, and the junction held 6 bases outside the gene matches. Germline V gene sequence: CDR1 SGHNT, CDR2 YYREEE (reference sequence). CDR3 length: 14 amino acids. The sequence came from a woman aged 50 to 60 with COVID-19, enrolled during active disease. This sequence joins TRBV5-4 and TRBJ1-2; TRBD1 agrees at 7 bases. The source material was peripheral blood. CDR3 bases: TGTGCCAGCAGCACCCAGGGACAGTACTATGGCTACACCTTC. Translated, it gives CASSTQGQYYGYTF.